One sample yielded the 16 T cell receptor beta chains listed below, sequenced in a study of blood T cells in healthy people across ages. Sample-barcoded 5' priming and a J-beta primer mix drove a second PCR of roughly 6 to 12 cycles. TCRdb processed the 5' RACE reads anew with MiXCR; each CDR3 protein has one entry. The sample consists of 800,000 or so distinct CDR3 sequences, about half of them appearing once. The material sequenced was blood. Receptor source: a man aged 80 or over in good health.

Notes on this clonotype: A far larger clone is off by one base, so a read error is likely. CDR3 sequence: CASSPTGYDQYF. CDR3 in DNA: TGTGCCAGCAGCCCGACAGGGTACGACCAGTACTTC. The gene calls are TRBV3-1 and TRBJ2-7; 7 positions match TRBD1. Germline CDR1 reads LGHDT; CDR2 reads YNNKEL (reference sequence). The CDR3 has 12 amino acids.

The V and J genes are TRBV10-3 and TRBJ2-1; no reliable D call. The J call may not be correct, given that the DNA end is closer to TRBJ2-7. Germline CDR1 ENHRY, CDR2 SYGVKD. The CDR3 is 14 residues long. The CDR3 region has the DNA TGTGCCATCAGTGAAGGCCTTACATACAATGAGCAGTACTTC. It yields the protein CAISEGLTYNEQYF.

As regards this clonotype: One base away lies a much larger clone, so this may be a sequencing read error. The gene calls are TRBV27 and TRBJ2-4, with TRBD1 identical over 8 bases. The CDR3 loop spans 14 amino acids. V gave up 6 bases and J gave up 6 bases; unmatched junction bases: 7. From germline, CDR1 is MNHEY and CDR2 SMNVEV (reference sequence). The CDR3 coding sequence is TGTGCCAGCAGCGCCAGGGGGCTTGTAAACATTCAGTACTTC. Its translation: CASSARGLVNIQYF.

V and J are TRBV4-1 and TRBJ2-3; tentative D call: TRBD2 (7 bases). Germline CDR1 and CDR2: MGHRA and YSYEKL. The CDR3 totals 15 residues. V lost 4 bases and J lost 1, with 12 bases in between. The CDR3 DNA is TGCGCCAGCAGCCCCCAAGGGGGGGGCACAGATACGCAGTATTTT. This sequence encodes CASSPQGGGTDTQYF.

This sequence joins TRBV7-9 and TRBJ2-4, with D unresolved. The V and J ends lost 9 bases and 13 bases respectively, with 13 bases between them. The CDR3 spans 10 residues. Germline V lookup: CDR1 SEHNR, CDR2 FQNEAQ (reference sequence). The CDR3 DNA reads TGTGCCAGTCTTGGAAGAGAGCAGTACTTC. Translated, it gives CASLGREQYF.

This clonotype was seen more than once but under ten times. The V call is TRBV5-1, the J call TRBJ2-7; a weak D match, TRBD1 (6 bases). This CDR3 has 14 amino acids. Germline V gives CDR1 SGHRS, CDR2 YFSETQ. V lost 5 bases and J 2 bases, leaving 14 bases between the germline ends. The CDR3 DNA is TGCGCCAGCAGTTATGTACAGGGAACCTACGAGCAGTACTTC. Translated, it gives CASSYVQGTYEQYF.

The CDR3 protein is CASRPTGRSYEQFF. The CDR3 DNA follows: TGTGCCAGCAGGCCGACAGGGAGATCCTACGAGCAGTTCTTC. The chain combines TRBV12-3 or TRBV12-4 with TRBJ2-1; 7 bases line up with TRBD1. V lost 6 bases, J lost 10 bases, and 12 bases stayed unmatched. This CDR3 is built from 14 residues.

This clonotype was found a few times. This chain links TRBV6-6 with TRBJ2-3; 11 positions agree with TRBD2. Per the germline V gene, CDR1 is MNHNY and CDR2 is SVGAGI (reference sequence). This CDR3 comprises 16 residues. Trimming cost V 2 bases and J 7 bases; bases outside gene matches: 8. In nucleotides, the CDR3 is TGTGCCAGCAGTTACGTCACTAGCGGGAGATCAAATACGCAGTATTTT. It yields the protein CASSYVTSGRSNTQYF.

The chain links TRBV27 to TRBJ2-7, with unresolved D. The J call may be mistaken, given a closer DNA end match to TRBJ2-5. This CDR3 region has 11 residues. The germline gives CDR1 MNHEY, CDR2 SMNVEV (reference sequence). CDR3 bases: TGTGCCAGCAAAATAGCAGAGACCCAGTACTTC. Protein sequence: CASKIAETQYF.

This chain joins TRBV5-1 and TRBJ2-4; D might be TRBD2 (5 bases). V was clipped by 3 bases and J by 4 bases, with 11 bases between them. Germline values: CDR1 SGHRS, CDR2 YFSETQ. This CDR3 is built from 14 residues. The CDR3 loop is CASSYPEEKNIQYF. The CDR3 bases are TGCGCCAGCAGCTACCCGGAGGAAAAAAACATTCAGTACTTC.

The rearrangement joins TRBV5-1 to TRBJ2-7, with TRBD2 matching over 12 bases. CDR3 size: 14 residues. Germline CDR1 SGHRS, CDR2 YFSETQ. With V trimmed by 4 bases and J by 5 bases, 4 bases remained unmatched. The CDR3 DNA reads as TGCGCCAGCAGCCGCGGACTAGCGGGAAACGAGCAGTACTTC. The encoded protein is CASSRGLAGNEQYF.

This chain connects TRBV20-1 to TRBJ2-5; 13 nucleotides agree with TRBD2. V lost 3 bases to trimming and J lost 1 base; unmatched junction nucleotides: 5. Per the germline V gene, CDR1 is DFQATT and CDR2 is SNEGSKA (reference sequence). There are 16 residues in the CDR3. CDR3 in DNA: TGCAGTGCTAGCAGGACTAGCGGGGGCCGCCAAGAGACCCAGTACTTC. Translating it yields CSASRTSGGRQETQYF.

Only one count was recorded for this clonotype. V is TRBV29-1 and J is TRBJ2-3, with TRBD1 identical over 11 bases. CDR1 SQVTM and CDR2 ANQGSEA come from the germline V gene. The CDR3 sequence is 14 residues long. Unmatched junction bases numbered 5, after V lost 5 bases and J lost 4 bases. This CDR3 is CSVQSGQGADTQYF. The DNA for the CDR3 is TGCAGCGTTCAATCGGGACAGGGGGCAGATACGCAGTATTTT.

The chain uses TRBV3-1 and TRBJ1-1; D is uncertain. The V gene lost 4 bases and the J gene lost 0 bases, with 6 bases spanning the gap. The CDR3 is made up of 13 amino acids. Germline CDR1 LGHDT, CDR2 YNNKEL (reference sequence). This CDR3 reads CASSRTVNTEAFF. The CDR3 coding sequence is TGTGCCAGCAGCCGGACGGTGAACACTGAAGCTTTCTTT.

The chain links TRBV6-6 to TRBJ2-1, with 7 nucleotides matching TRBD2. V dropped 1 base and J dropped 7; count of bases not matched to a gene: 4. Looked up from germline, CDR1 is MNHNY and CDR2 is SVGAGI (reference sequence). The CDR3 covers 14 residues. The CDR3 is CASSYLAGVNEQFF. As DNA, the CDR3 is TGTGCCAGCAGTTACTTGGCGGGAGTTAATGAGCAGTTCTTC.

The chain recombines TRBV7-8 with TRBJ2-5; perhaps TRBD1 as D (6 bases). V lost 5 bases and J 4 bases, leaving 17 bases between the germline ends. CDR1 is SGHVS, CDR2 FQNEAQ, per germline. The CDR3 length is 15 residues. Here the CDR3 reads CASSIYRQAAETQYF. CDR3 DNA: TGTGCCAGCAGCATATACAGACAGGCGGCAGAGACCCAGTACTTC.